The rows below give T cell receptor beta chains drawn from one sample of a study of long-term antiretroviral therapy in people with HIV. Repertoires were generated with immunoSEQ multiplex PCR, while TCRdb's copy carries only in-frame clones and drops some. The sample holds around 34,000 clones; 80% are singletons and the top ten take roughly 5.6%. Sequencing used unsorted PBMCs, obtained 1.5 years after starting antiretroviral therapy. These receptor sequences come from a young man with HIV. The CDR3 runs from the conserved cysteine through the conserved F or W. The order of the fields is CDR3 protein, CDR3 DNA, D gene, J gene, V gene, clone size. The D gene is left open where the match is weak. Clone size is not always given. Where it is, it says once, few, many or a class for expanded clones.

CASSSLFSETISYEQYF,TGTGCCAGCAGTTCTCTTTTTAGCGAAACAATCTCCTACGAGCAGTACTTC,-,TRBJ2-7,TRBV28,-
CASSLQGGKYEQYF,TGTGCCAGCAGCCTACAGGGGGGAAAGTACGAGCAGTACTTC,TRBD1,TRBJ2-7,TRBV28,-
CASSPGQGVGEQYF,TGTGCCAGCAGCCCCGGACAGGGGGTAGGGGAGCAGTACTTC,TRBD1,TRBJ2-7,TRBV5-4,-
CASSPRTGTGNTEAFF,TGTGCCAGCAGCCCGAGGACCGGGACAGGGAACACTGAAGCTTTCTTT,TRBD1,TRBJ1-1,TRBV14,few
CASSLGIGLAIEQFF,TGTGCCAGCAGCTTAGGGATTGGACTAGCGATTGAGCAGTTCTTC,TRBD2,TRBJ2-1,TRBV7-9,-
CASSLFGRNTGELFF,TGTGCCAGCAGCTTGTTTGGTAGGAACACCGGGGAGCTGTTTTTT,-,TRBJ2-2,TRBV7-2,-
CATSRVLGSYNEQFF,TGTGCCACCAGCAGAGTACTTGGGTCCTACAATGAGCAGTTCTTC,-,TRBJ2-1,TRBV15,-
CAISEEWTPRAYEQYF,TGTGCCATCAGTGAGGAATGGACCCCGAGGGCCTACGAGCAGTACTTC,-,TRBJ2-7,TRBV10-3,-
CASSFGLRTDTQYF,TGTGCCAGCAGCTTCGGACTCCGCACAGATACGCAGTATTTT,-,TRBJ2-3,TRBV7-2,-
CSARGQREQFF,TGCAGTGCTAGGGGACAACGTGAGCAGTTCTTC,-,TRBJ2-1,TRBV20-1,-
CASSPDGTGPDTQYF,TGTGCCAGCTCACCGGACGGGACGGGCCCAGATACGCAGTATTTT,-,TRBJ2-3,TRBV18,-
CASSLGAGNQPQHF,TGCGCCAGCAGCTTGGGGGCAGGTAATCAGCCCCAGCATTTT,-,TRBJ1-5,TRBV5-1,-
CASSLEGLAGEGETQYF,TGTGCCAGCAGTTTAGAGGGACTAGCGGGAGAGGGCGAGACCCAGTACTTC,TRBD2,TRBJ2-5,TRBV28,-
CASSGWENTEAFF,TGCGCCAGCAGCGGTTGGGAGAACACTGAAGCTTTCTTT,-,TRBJ1-1,TRBV4-1,-
CSVDLGTGALDEQYF,TGCAGCGTTGATTTAGGGACAGGGGCTCTTGACGAGCAGTACTTC,TRBD1,TRBJ2-7,TRBV29-1,-
CASSRQLADTQYF,TGTGCCAGCAGCCGCCAACTAGCGGATACGCAGTATTTT,TRBD2,TRBJ2-3,TRBV14,-
CASGQQNTEAFF,TGTGCCAGTGGACAGCAGAACACTGAAGCTTTCTTT,-,TRBJ1-1,TRBV10-3,-